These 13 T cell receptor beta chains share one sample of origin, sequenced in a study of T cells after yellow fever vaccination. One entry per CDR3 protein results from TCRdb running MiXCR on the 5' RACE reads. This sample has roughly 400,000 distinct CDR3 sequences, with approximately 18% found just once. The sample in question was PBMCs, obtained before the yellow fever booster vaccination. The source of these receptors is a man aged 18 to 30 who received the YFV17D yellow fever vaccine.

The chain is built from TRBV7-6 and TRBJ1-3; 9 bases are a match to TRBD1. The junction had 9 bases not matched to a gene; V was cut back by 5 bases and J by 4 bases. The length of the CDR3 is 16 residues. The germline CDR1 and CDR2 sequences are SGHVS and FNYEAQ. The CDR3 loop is CASSPQQGALGNTIYF. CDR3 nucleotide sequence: TGTGCCAGCAGCCCGCAACAGGGGGCGCTGGGAAACACCATATATTTT.

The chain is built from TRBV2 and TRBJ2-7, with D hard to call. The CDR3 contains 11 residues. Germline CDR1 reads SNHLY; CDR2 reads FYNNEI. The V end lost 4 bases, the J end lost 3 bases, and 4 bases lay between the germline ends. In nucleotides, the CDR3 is TGTGCCAGCAGTGTGGGCTACGAGCAGTACTTC. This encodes CASSVGYEQYF.

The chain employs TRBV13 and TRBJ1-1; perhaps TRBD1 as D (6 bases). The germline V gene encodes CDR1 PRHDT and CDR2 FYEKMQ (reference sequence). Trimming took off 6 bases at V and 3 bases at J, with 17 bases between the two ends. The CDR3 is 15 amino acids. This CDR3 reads CASRDRSIWYTEAFF. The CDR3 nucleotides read TGTGCCAGCAGGGACAGATCAATTTGGTACACTGAAGCTTTCTTT.

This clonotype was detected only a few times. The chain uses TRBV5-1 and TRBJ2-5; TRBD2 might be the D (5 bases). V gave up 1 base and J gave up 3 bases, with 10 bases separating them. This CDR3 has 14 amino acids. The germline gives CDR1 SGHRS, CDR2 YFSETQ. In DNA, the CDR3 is TGCGCCAGCAGCTTGAGAGGGCCGGAAGAGACCCAGTACTTC. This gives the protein CASSLRGPEETQYF.

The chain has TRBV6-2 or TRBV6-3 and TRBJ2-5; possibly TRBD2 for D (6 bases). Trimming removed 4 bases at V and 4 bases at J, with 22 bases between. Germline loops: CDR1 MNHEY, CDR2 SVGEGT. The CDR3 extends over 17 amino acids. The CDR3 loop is CASSSRSYSGAGETQYF. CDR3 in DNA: TGTGCCAGCAGTTCCCGATCCTATAGCGGCGCGGGAGAGACCCAGTACTTC.

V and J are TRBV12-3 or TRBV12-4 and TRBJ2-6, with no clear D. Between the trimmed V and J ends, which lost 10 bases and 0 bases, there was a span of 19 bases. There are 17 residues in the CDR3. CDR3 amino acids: CATYKGKGSSGANVLTF. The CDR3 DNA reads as TGTGCCACCTACAAGGGAAAGGGAAGCTCTGGGGCCAACGTCCTGACTTTC.

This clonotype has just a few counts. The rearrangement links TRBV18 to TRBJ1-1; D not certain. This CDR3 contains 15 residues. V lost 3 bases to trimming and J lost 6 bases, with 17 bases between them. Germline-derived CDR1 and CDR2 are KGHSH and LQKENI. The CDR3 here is CASSPLSNGNSEAFF. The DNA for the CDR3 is TGTGCCAGCTCACCGCTTTCTAACGGGAATTCTGAAGCTTTCTTT.

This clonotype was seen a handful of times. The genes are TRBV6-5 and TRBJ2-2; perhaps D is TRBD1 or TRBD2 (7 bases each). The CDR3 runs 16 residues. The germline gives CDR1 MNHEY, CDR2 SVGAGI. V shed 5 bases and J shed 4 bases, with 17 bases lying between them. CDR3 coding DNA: TGTGCCAGCAGTCCCCCAGGGGGGGCGGGCACCGGGGAGCTGTTTTTT. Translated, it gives CASSPPGGAGTGELFF.

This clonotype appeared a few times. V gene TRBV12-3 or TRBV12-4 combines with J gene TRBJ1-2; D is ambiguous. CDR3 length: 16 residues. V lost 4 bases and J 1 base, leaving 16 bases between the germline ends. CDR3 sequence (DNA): TGTGCCAGCAGTTCGGGAACTCGGGCCCTTAACTATGGCTACACCTTC. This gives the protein CASSSGTRALNYGYTF.

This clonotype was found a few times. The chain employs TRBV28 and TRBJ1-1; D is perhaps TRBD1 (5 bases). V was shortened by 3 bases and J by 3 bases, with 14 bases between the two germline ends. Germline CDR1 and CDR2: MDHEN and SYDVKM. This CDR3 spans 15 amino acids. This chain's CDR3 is CASSLGGREDTEAFF. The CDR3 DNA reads TGTGCCAGCAGTTTGGGTGGCAGGGAGGACACTGAAGCTTTCTTT. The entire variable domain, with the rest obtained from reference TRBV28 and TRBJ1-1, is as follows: DVKVTQSSRYLVKRTGEKVFLECVQDMDHENMFWYRQDPGLGLRLIYFSYDVKMKEKGDIPEGYSVSREKKERFSLILESASTNQTSMYLCASSLGGREDTEAFFGQGTRLTVV.

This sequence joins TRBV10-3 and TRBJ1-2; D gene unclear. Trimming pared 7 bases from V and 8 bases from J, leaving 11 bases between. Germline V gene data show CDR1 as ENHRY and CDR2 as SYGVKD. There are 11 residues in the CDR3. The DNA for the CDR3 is TGTGCCATCACCCCCGGGGAAGGCTACACCTTC. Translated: CAITPGEGYTF.

The CDR3 DNA is TGCGCCAGCAGCCCAAAGGGGCACGGAGCCAAAAACATTCAGTACTTC. This translates into CASSPKGHGAKNIQYF. The V call is TRBV5-1, the J call TRBJ2-4, with D possibly TRBD1 on 5 matching bases. Per germline, CDR1 SGHRS and CDR2 YFSETQ. Trimming left V 4 bases short and J 0 bases short, with 14 bases between. The CDR3 is 16 residues long.

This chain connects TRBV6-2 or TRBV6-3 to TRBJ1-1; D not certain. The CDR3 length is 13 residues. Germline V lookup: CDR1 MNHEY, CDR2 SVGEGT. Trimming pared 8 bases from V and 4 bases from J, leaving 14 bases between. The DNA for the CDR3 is TGTGCCAGCGAGGCCGGTTGGAGCACTGAAGCTTTCTTT. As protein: CASEAGWSTEAFF.